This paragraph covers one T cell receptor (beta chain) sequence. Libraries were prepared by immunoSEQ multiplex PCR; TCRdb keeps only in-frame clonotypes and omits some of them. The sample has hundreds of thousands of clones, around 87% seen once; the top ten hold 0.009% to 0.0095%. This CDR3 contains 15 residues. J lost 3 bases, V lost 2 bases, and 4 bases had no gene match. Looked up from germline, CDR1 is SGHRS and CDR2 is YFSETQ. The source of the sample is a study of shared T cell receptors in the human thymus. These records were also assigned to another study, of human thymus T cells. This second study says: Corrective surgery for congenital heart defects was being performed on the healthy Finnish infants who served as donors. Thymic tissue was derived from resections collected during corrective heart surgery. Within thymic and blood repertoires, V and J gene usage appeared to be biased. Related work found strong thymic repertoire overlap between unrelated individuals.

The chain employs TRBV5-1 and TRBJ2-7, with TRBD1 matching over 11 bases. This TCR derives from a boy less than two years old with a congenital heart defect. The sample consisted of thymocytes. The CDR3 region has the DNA TGCGCCAGCAGCTTCCCGGGACAGGGGGGCTACGAGCAGTACTTC. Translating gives CASSFPGQGGYEQYF.